Following are 23 T cell receptor beta chains from one sample sequenced in a study of identical twins. Each CDR3 protein gets one entry after TCRdb re-called the 5' RACE reads with MiXCR. Here the sample spans more than 1.5 million distinct CDR3 sequences, under 35% being singletons. The sequenced sample consisted of cord blood. Receptors originate from a newborn girl in good health.

V is TRBV5-1 and J is TRBJ2-1; 9 nucleotides align to TRBD2. The CDR3 runs 16 residues. V was pared by 4 bases and J by 6 bases, with 11 bases of the junction left unmatched. CDR1 SGHRS and CDR2 YFSETQ come from the germline V gene. The CDR3 nucleotides are TGCGCCAGCAGCCCTATAGCGGGGGCCGTCGTCAATGAGCAGTTCTTC. Translation gives CASSPIAGAVVNEQFF.

This rearrangement joins TRBV7-2 to TRBJ2-5; D possibly matches TRBD1 or TRBD2 (5 bases each). Germline V gene data show CDR1 as SGHTA and CDR2 as FQGNSA. The CDR3 spans 14 residues. Trimming removed 5 bases at V and 2 bases at J, with 12 bases between. CDR3: CASSPRDQQETQYF. The DNA for the CDR3 is TGTGCCAGCAGCCCCAGGGACCAGCAAGAGACCCAGTACTTC.

The table lists this clonotype with a few counts. The rearrangement links TRBV29-1 to TRBJ2-2, with D possibly matching TRBD2 (5 bases). Germline V lookup: CDR1 SQVTM, CDR2 ANQGSEA. This CDR3 has 14 residues. V was shortened by 3 bases and J by 0 bases, with 8 bases between the two germline ends. CDR3 protein: CSVDSGTNTGELFF. CDR3 nucleotides: TGCAGCGTTGACTCCGGGACGAACACCGGGGAGCTGTTTTTT.

This clonotype has just a few counts. The rearrangement joins TRBV13 to TRBJ2-3; either TRBD1 or TRBD2 may supply D (5 bases each). The CDR3 runs to 14 residues. CDR1 is PRHDT and CDR2 is FYEKMQ in the germline V gene (reference sequence). V shed 4 bases and J shed 4 bases, with 12 bases lying between them. This CDR3 is CASSSLGTADTQYF. In DNA, the CDR3 is TGTGCCAGCAGCTCCCTGGGGACGGCAGATACGCAGTATTTT. The variable domain in full, with the rest retrieved from reference TRBV13 and TRBJ2-3, is AAGVIQSPRHLIKEKRETATLKCYPIPRHDTVYWYQQGPGQDPQFLISFYEKMQSDKGSIPDRFSAQQFSDYHSELNMSSLELGDSALYFCASSSLGTADTQYFGPGTRLTVL.

This clonotype was detected only once. Compared with germline, one end of the junction differs, possibly owing to a read error. The chain joins TRBV7-2 to TRBJ2-1; 7 bases map to TRBD2. Germline CDR1 and CDR2: SGHTA and FQGNSA. The CDR3 consists of 16 residues. The CDR3 reads CAGSLAGASSYNEQFF. The CDR3, as DNA: TGTGCCGGCAGCTTAGCGGGTGCCAGCTCCTACAATGAGCAGTTCTTC.

This chain connects TRBV5-1 to TRBJ2-3; D gene unclear. The V and J ends lost 5 bases and 4 bases respectively, with 8 bases between them. The germline V gene has CDR1 SGHRS and CDR2 YFSETQ. The CDR3 spans 12 residues. This CDR3 is CASRENADTQYF. The CDR3 region has the DNA TGCGCCAGCAGGGAGAACGCAGATACGCAGTATTTT.

This chain links TRBV6-1 with TRBJ2-7; 10 bases line up with TRBD2. Germline V gives CDR1 MNHNS, CDR2 SASEGT. The V and J ends lost 4 bases and 4 bases, in that order; junction bases with no gene match: 4. This CDR3 has 14 residues. The CDR3 coding sequence is TGTGCCAGCAGTGCTAGCGGGAGTGGGTACGAGCAGTACTTC. This encodes CASSASGSGYEQYF.

The chain joins TRBV7-9 to TRBJ2-3, with D maybe TRBD2 (5 bases). Germline values: CDR1 SEHNR, CDR2 FQNEAQ (reference sequence). The CDR3 contains 15 residues. V lost 5 bases and J lost 0, with 12 bases in between. The CDR3: CASSIGRGSTDTQYF. CDR3 DNA sequence: TGTGCCAGCAGCATCGGACGGGGAAGCACAGATACGCAGTATTTT.

The V and J genes are TRBV4-1 and TRBJ1-2; D is unclear. V lost 2 bases and J 5 bases, leaving 15 bases between the germline ends. CDR1 and CDR2 (germline): MGHRA, YSYEKL. The CDR3 extends over 15 amino acids. The DNA for the CDR3 is TGCGCCAGCAGCCAATCTGCCAGTTCGATGTATGGCTACACCTTC. It codes for CASSQSASSMYGYTF.

The chain employs TRBV4-1 and TRBJ2-7; possibly TRBD1 or TRBD2 for D (5 bases each). The germline V and J ends were trimmed by 0 bases and 2 bases, with 14 bases remaining between them. The CDR3 consists of 16 residues. Germline CDR1 and CDR2: MGHRA and YSYEKL. The DNA for the CDR3 is TGCGCCAGCAGCCAAGATCCGGGACCATTGACCTACGAGCAGTACTTC. Its translation is CASSQDPGPLTYEQYF.

The chain combines TRBV7-2 with TRBJ2-7; D could derive from TRBD1 or TRBD2 (5 bases each). The CDR3 is 16 amino acids. The ends were cut back, 5 bases at V and 1 base at J, with 18 bases in the middle. Per the germline V gene, CDR1 is SGHTA and CDR2 is FQGNSA. CDR3 in DNA: TGTGCCAGCAGCACCCAGTCCGGGACGTTTTCCTACGAGCAGTACTTC. Translation gives CASSTQSGTFSYEQYF.

The J gene is TRBJ2-3, the V gene TRBV25-1; D is uncertain. Germline V gene lookup returns CDR1 MGHDK and CDR2 SYGVNS. CDR3 length: 13 residues. Trimming took 0 bases from V and 3 from J, leaving 4 bases between them. As DNA, the CDR3 is TGTGCCAGCAGTGAATACCGGACAGATACGCAGTATTTT. It is translated as CASSEYRTDTQYF.

The V gene is TRBV12-3 or TRBV12-4, the J gene TRBJ1-4; D is unclear. This CDR3 region has 16 residues. V was shortened by 7 bases and J by 0 bases, with 15 bases between the two germline ends. The CDR3 spells CASIFEYGATNEKLFF. As DNA, the CDR3 is TGTGCCAGCATTTTCGAGTACGGTGCAACTAATGAAAAACTGTTTTTT.

The gene calls are TRBV7-9 and TRBJ2-1, with D maybe TRBD1 (5 bases). Trimming removed 1 base from V and 10 bases from J, with 14 bases in between. CDR3 size: 14 residues. CDR1 and CDR2 (germline): SEHNR, FQNEAQ (reference sequence). The CDR3 DNA is TGTGCCAGCAGCTTAGATACTCAGGGCCGCGAGCAGTTCTTC. Protein sequence: CASSLDTQGREQFF.

The chain recombines TRBV20-1 with TRBJ2-1, with D possibly TRBD2 on 6 matching bases. The germline V and J ends were trimmed by 5 bases and 3 bases, with 8 bases remaining between them. The CDR3 has 12 residues. Germline CDR1 and CDR2: DFQATT and SNEGSKA (reference sequence). CDR3 protein: CSAVGGYNEQFF. The CDR3, as DNA: TGCAGTGCTGTGGGGGGCTACAATGAGCAGTTCTTC.

This clonotype showed up just a few times. The gene calls are TRBV29-1 and TRBJ2-1, with 14 bases matching TRBD2. Trimming took 6 bases from V and 8 from J; bases not matched to a gene: 9. The CDR3 totals 15 residues. CDR1 SQVTM and CDR2 ANQGSEA come from the germline V gene. CDR3 protein: CSVRGLAGVIDEQFF. The DNA of the CDR3 is TGCAGCGTACGGGGACTAGCGGGGGTCATTGATGAGCAGTTCTTC.

This sequence joins TRBV2 and TRBJ2-5, with a tentative D call TRBD1 (5 bases). CDR1 is SNHLY, CDR2 FYNNEI, per germline. The CDR3 sequence is 13 residues long. The V end was cut by 6 bases, the J end by 2 bases, with 10 bases between. The CDR3 reads CASRRQHQETQYF. In nucleotides, the CDR3 is TGTGCCAGCAGACGACAGCATCAAGAGACCCAGTACTTC.

This chain connects TRBV29-1 to TRBJ1-4, with TRBD1 matching 7 bases. Losses at the gene ends were 6 bases for V and 1 base for J; bases not matched to a gene: 5. CDR1 and CDR2 from the germline V gene are SQVTM and ANQGSEA. The CDR3 loop spans 14 amino acids. This chain's CDR3 is CSVRTGLTNEKLFF. DNA for the CDR3: TGCAGCGTCAGGACAGGTTTAACTAATGAAAAACTGTTTTTT.

Only a few counts were recorded for this clonotype. The gene calls are TRBV7-8 and TRBJ2-5; D tentatively reads TRBD1 or TRBD2 (5 bases each). The CDR3 sequence is 14 residues long. Per germline, CDR1 SGHVS and CDR2 FQNEAQ. With 5 bases removed from V and 6 bases from J, the gap between germline ends came to 16 bases. The CDR3 here is CASSVSGPRKTQYF. The DNA for the CDR3 is TGTGCCAGCAGCGTTTCGGGGCCCCGAAAGACCCAGTACTTC.

This clonotype was seen a few times. A much larger clonotype is one base distant, so this may be a read error. The genes are TRBV14 and TRBJ2-3; 8 bases fit TRBD2. CDR1 is SGHDN and CDR2 is FVKESK in the germline V gene. Trimming removed 0 bases from V and 1 base from J; junction bases left unmatched: 0. The CDR3 covers 15 residues. CDR3 sequence reads: CASSQEREGTDTQYF. In DNA form, the CDR3 reads TGTGCCAGCAGCCAAGAGCGGGAGGGCACAGATACGCAGTATTTT.

The chain couples TRBV28 to TRBJ2-5, with D unclear. The end of the DNA fits TRBJ2-1 better, so the J call may be wrong. Germline V gene data show CDR1 as MDHEN and CDR2 as SYDVKM. The CDR3 contains 16 residues. This chain's CDR3 is CASSLGPQIIQETQFF. The DNA of the CDR3 is TGTGCCAGCAGTTTAGGCCCGCAGATCATCCAAGAGACCCAGTTCTTC.

This clonotype was seen only once. The chain carries TRBV6-2 or TRBV6-3 and TRBJ2-1, with TRBD2 identical over 10 bases. Trimming took 5 bases from V and 7 from J; bases not matched to a gene: 8. This CDR3 has 15 residues. Per the germline V gene, CDR1 is MNHEY and CDR2 is SVGEGT. The CDR3 sequence is CASSPKRGGGNEQFF. DNA of the CDR3: TGTGCCAGCAGTCCCAAGCGGGGGGGCGGGAATGAGCAGTTCTTC.

The chain has TRBV11-2 and TRBJ2-1; TRBD2 matches at 12 bases. The length of the CDR3 is 16 residues. Germline assignment: CDR1 SGHAT and CDR2 FQNNGV. V was clipped by 6 bases and J by 3 bases; unmatched bases: 6. CDR3 amino acids: CASRRLAGAYYNEQFF. DNA for the CDR3: TGTGCCAGCAGGCGACTAGCGGGGGCCTACTACAATGAGCAGTTCTTC.